The sequence of this T cell receptor (beta chain) was determined in a study of Ad26.COV2.S vaccination and SARS-CoV-2 variants. At the level of the study: Doses of Ad26.COV2.S were injected into muscle once or twice, 56 days apart.

Treatment denoted: around 19 received Ad26.COV2.S at low or high dose, single or two shots; several received placebo; per-sample allocation not given. The samples were gathered on day 63 after the first injection of vaccine or placebo. Recruitment in Boston yielded a donor of adult age, 18-55 years. TCRdb's copy holds only in-frame clones and misses some; the assay was immunoSEQ multiplex PCR. The table lists under 550,000 clones, approximately 87% of them singletons. Looked up from germline, CDR1 is SGHDN and CDR2 is FVKESK. There are 15 residues in the CDR3. V trimming: 4 bases; J trimming: 5 bases; junction bases outside the gene matches: 5.

The sample consisted of peripheral blood, taken in a trial of Ad26.COV2.S vaccine versus placebo. The V call is TRBV14, the J call TRBJ2-5; TRBD2 aligns across 12 bases. This TCR came from a person aged 18-60 years who received the Ad26.COV2.S COVID-19 vaccine or a placebo. The CDR3 DNA reads as TGTGCCAGCAGCCGAAGACTAGCGGGGGAGGAGACCCAGTACTTC. This translates into CASSRRLAGEETQYF.